The 30 T cell receptor beta chains below come from one sample, sequenced in a study of regulatory T cells in long-lasting Graves disease. Building of the TCR beta libraries involved iRepertoire HTBI primers and Arm-PCR of CDR3 regions. In TCRdb, the multiplex PCR reads were re-called with MiXCR into one record per CDR3 protein. The sample has about 300,000 distinct CDR3 sequences; around a fifth are singletons. Sample time point: persistent/refractory GD, antithyroid drugs over 5 years with positive TRAb. PBMC RNA served as the TCR library source. The material was peripheral blood mononuclear cells (PBMCs), obtained when the disease was refractory, from a patient treated with antithyroid drugs. The receptors derive from a female donor with Graves disease.

This chain joins TRBV11-2 and TRBJ2-7; weak D call: TRBD1 (6 bases). Trimming pared 0 bases from V and 0 bases from J, leaving 12 bases between. The germline gives CDR1 SGHAT, CDR2 FQNNGV. This CDR3 spans 16 amino acids. The CDR3 here is CASSLEGQTGSYEQYF. The CDR3, as DNA: TGTGCCAGCAGCTTAGAGGGTCAGACAGGCTCCTACGAGCAGTACTTC.

This clonotype has at least ten counts. The chain uses TRBV6-1 and TRBJ2-7; 11 nucleotides match TRBD2. Germline values: CDR1 MNHNS, CDR2 SASEGT. V gave up 5 bases and J gave up 2 bases; unmatched junction bases: 5. The CDR3 consists of 15 residues. CDR3 sequence: CASSPVAGGTYEQYF. CDR3 DNA: TGTGCCAGCAGTCCCGTAGCGGGGGGGACCTACGAGCAGTACTTC.

This clonotype was picked up many times. This chain connects TRBV28 to TRBJ1-5; 11 nucleotides agree with TRBD1. The CDR3 has 16 amino acids. V dropped 5 bases and J dropped 4; count of bases not matched to a gene: 7. CDR1 is MDHEN, CDR2 SYDVKM, per germline. The DNA of the CDR3 is TGTGCCAGCAGTCGGGGCCGGGACAGGGGGAATCAGCCCCAGCATTTT. Translating gives CASSRGRDRGNQPQHF.

This clonotype occurred many times. This sequence joins TRBV6-2 or TRBV6-3 and TRBJ2-5, with TRBD2 as a possible D gene (5 bases). V lost 4 bases and J 0 bases, leaving 12 bases between the germline ends. The CDR3 is 15 amino acids. From germline, CDR1 is MNHEY and CDR2 SVGEGT. The CDR3 reads CASSSLEAYQETQYF. The CDR3 DNA is TGTGCCAGCAGTTCGTTGGAGGCGTACCAAGAGACCCAGTACTTC.

This clonotype was recorded at least ten times. The chain links TRBV9 to TRBJ2-5, with D unresolved. Trimming removed 3 bases at V and 5 bases at J, with 17 bases between. This CDR3 is 15 amino acids long. Germline CDR1 reads SGDLS; CDR2 reads YYNGEE. The CDR3 nucleotides are TGTGCCAGCAGCGAGACCCCTGTCGGGTTGGAGACCCAGTACTTC. Its protein product is CASSETPVGLETQYF.

This chain uses TRBV7-8 with TRBJ2-2; a weak D match, TRBD2 (5 bases). The V gene's germline CDR1 is SGHVS and CDR2 FQNEAQ. The CDR3 totals 14 residues. The germline V and J ends were trimmed by 2 bases and 4 bases, with 8 bases remaining between them. CDR3 sequence: CASSLTAGTGELFF. CDR3 in DNA: TGTGCCAGCAGCTTAACTGCGGGCACCGGGGAGCTGTTTTTT.

This clonotype was observed many times. CDR3 loop: CSASVWGEGDTEAFF. In nucleotides, the CDR3 is TGCAGTGCTAGTGTGTGGGGGGAAGGAGACACTGAAGCTTTCTTT. The chain joins TRBV20-1 to TRBJ1-1; D may be TRBD1 (5 bases). The CDR3 runs 15 residues. Germline CDR1 DFQATT, CDR2 SNEGSKA (reference sequence). Trimming took off 3 bases at V and 3 bases at J, with 17 bases between the two ends.

This clonotype has more than one count but fewer than ten. The rearrangement joins TRBV9 to TRBJ2-2; 7 bases agree with TRBD1. Trimming removed 0 bases from V and 5 bases from J; junction bases left unmatched: 4. CDR1 is SGDLS, CDR2 YYNGEE, per germline. The CDR3 is 15 residues long. The CDR3 region has the DNA TGTGCCAGCAGCGTAGCTACAGGGGTAACCGGGGAGCTGTTTTTT. This translates into CASSVATGVTGELFF.

V gene TRBV4-2 combines with J gene TRBJ1-5; D remains ambiguous. This CDR3 region has 17 residues. Trimming pared 3 bases from V and 2 bases from J, leaving 17 bases between. CDR1 and CDR2 from the germline V gene are LGHNA and YNFKEQ. The CDR3 loop reads CASSQALGEFGNQPQHF. CDR3 DNA: TGTGCCAGCAGCCAGGCCCTCGGGGAGTTCGGCAATCAGCCCCAGCATTTT.

This clonotype came up many times. The chain combines TRBV30 with TRBJ1-2; no definite D call. Germline values: CDR1 GTSNPN, CDR2 SVGIG (reference sequence). CDR3 length: 15 residues. With 4 bases removed from V and 2 bases from J, the gap between germline ends came to 17 bases. The CDR3 sequence: CAWMKTPEANYGYTF. The DNA of the CDR3 is TGTGCCTGGATGAAGACCCCGGAGGCAAACTATGGCTACACCTTC.

In this sample, this clonotype turned up a few times. The rearrangement links TRBV11-2 to TRBJ2-2, with a weak D call TRBD2 (5 bases). This CDR3 comprises 15 residues. V lost 1 base and J lost 4, with 10 bases in between. Germline assignment: CDR1 SGHAT and CDR2 FQNNGV. CDR3 region: CASSLGPRGTGELFF. CDR3 coding DNA: TGTGCCAGCAGCTTAGGCCCCCGGGGCACCGGGGAGCTGTTTTTT.

This sequence joins TRBV2 and TRBJ2-5; D call uncertain. CDR1 and CDR2 from the germline V gene are SNHLY and FYNNEI. V was clipped by 3 bases and J by 2 bases, with 7 bases between them. The CDR3 sequence is 13 residues long. The CDR3 bases are TGTGCCAGCAGTGATGGGTTTCAAGAGACCCAGTACTTC. This encodes CASSDGFQETQYF.

This clonotype was seen repeatedly, ten times or more. This rearrangement joins TRBV7-2 to TRBJ2-7, with no clear D. CDR3 length: 16 amino acids. Germline CDR1 is SGHTA and CDR2 is FQGNSA. The V end lost 1 base, the J end lost 0 bases, and 13 bases lay between the germline ends. CDR3 in DNA: TGTGCCAGCAGCTTAGTCGCCGACCCCGGCTCCTACGAGCAGTACTTC. This gives the protein CASSLVADPGSYEQYF.

This clonotype has a count of ten or more. The chain employs TRBV5-1 and TRBJ2-7; tentatively, D is TRBD1 (6 bases). This CDR3 contains 13 residues. Trimming removed 2 bases from V and 7 bases from J, with 13 bases in between. Germline V CDR1 and CDR2: SGHRS, YFSETQ. The CDR3 nucleotides are TGCGCCAGCAGCTTTGGACAGACAAGGGAGCAGTACTTC. Its translation is CASSFGQTREQYF.

A few counts support this clonotype. The chain uses TRBV19 and TRBJ1-5; D remains unclear. This CDR3 contains 12 residues. The germline CDR1 and CDR2 sequences are LNHDA and SQIVND (reference sequence). The ends were cut back, 3 bases at V and 11 bases at J, with 11 bases in the middle. The CDR3 sequence is CASSMVDRAQHF. In DNA, the CDR3 is TGTGCCAGTAGTATGGTAGACCGGGCCCAGCATTTT. The full variable domain, completed using reference TRBV19 and TRBJ1-5, is DGGITQSPKYLFRKEGQNVTLSCEQNLNHDAMYWYRQDPGQGLRLIYYSQIVNDFQKGDIAEGYSVSREKKESFPLTVTSAQKNPTAFYLCASSMVDRAQHFGDGTRLSIL.

This clonotype was recorded once. V usage is TRBV7-2 and J usage is TRBJ1-2, with D tentatively TRBD1 (6 bases). Germline V CDR1 and CDR2: SGHTA, FQGNSA. V was cut by 0 bases and J by 5 bases, with 13 bases left in between. The length of the CDR3 is 15 residues. The CDR3 coding sequence is TGTGCCAGCAGCTTAGCTGGGGGGGCGCTTTATGGCTACACCTTC. This encodes CASSLAGGALYGYTF.

The V gene is TRBV7-3, the J gene TRBJ2-1; 8 nucleotides align to TRBD2. The V segment lost 2 bases and the J segment 4 bases; nucleotides outside the gene matches: 4. The CDR3 covers 15 residues. Germline V lookup: CDR1 SGHTA, CDR2 FQGTGA. The CDR3 DNA follows: TGTGCCAGCAGCTTAGAAGCGGGAGAGTACAATGAGCAGTTCTTC. This codes for CASSLEAGEYNEQFF.

This clonotype has only a few counts. V and J are TRBV7-9 and TRBJ2-5; TRBD2 aligns across 11 bases. Germline CDR1 is SEHNR and CDR2 is FQNEAQ (reference sequence). Unmatched junction bases numbered 11, after V lost 4 bases and J lost 4 bases. The CDR3 contains 17 residues. In nucleotides, the CDR3 is TGTGCCAGCAGCTCCCACAGGGGGCTAGCGGGAGGAGAGACCCAGTACTTC. Protein product: CASSSHRGLAGGETQYF.

This clonotype has only a few counts. The chain links TRBV7-2 to TRBJ1-6, with TRBD1 matching over 9 bases. CDR1 and CDR2 from the germline V gene are SGHTA and FQGNSA. The junction had 12 bases not matched to a gene; V was cut back by 5 bases and J by 10 bases. The CDR3 spans 16 residues. CDR3 coding DNA: TGTGCCAGCAGCCGTAGATTCCGGGACAGGGAATCACCCCTCCACTTT. Its protein product is CASSRRFRDRESPLHF. Drawing the rest from reference TRBV7-2 and TRBJ1-6, the complete variable domain is GAGVSQSPSNKVTEKGKDVELRCDPISGHTALYWYRQSLGQGLEFLIYFQGNSAPDKSGLPSDRFSAERTGGSVSTLTIQRTQQEDSAVYLCASSRRFRDRESPLHFGNGTRLTVT.

This clonotype turned up a few times. The chain carries TRBV6-5 and TRBJ2-7, with 9 nucleotides matching TRBD2. Trimming at V came to 2 bases and at J to 2 bases, leaving 10 bases not matched to a gene. This CDR3 spans 17 amino acids. Germline CDR1 and CDR2: MNHEY and SVGAGI. CDR3 sequence reads: CASSYGWILAGTYEQYF. CDR3 nucleotides: TGTGCCAGCAGTTACGGGTGGATACTAGCGGGTACCTACGAGCAGTACTTC.

This clonotype was picked up many times. This sequence joins TRBV6-5 and TRBJ1-1; D not certain. The V gene lost 2 bases and the J gene lost 5 bases, with 12 bases spanning the gap. Germline V gene lookup returns CDR1 MNHEY and CDR2 SVGAGI. The CDR3 contains 14 residues. CDR3 region: CASSYKRDGTEAFF. The CDR3 DNA sequence: TGTGCCAGCAGTTACAAGAGGGATGGTACTGAAGCTTTCTTT.

The CDR3 sequence is CSAMGQYSNQPQHF. CDR3 bases: TGCAGTGCTATGGGACAGTATAGCAATCAGCCCCAGCATTTT. The chain combines TRBV20-1 with TRBJ1-5; 7 nucleotides match TRBD1. CDR3 length: 14 residues. CDR1 is DFQATT and CDR2 is SNEGSKA in the germline V gene (reference sequence). The trim removed 4 bases at V and 0 bases at J, leaving 3 bases unmatched.

The chain carries TRBV9 and TRBJ2-2, with 9 bases identical to TRBD1. Germline V lookup: CDR1 SGDLS, CDR2 YYNGEE. V was pared by 3 bases and J by 6 bases, with 6 bases of the junction left unmatched. The CDR3 runs 15 residues. As DNA, the CDR3 is TGTGCCAGCAGCGCACGGACAGGGGTCCCCGGGGAGCTGTTTTTT. It codes for CASSARTGVPGELFF.

V and J are TRBV27 and TRBJ1-2; D may be TRBD1 (5 bases). V was clipped by 5 bases and J by 3 bases, with 16 bases between them. CDR3 length: 15 amino acids. Germline CDR1 is MNHEY and CDR2 is SMNVEV (reference sequence). The CDR3 sequence is CASSVLRADDYGYTF. The DNA of the CDR3 is TGTGCCAGCAGTGTCCTCAGGGCGGATGACTATGGCTACACCTTC.

On this clonotype: A much larger clone lies one base from this, so it may be a read error. The chain recombines TRBV20-1 with TRBJ1-6; D perhaps matches TRBD1 (6 bases). Germline V gene data show CDR1 as DFQATT and CDR2 as SNEGSKA (reference sequence). The CDR3 has 16 amino acids. The CDR3 nucleotides are TGCAGTGCTAGAGATAGGGACACGCTATGGGATTCACCCCCCCACTTT. This translates into CSARDRDTLWDSPPHF.

This clonotype was seen a handful of times. The CDR3 loop is CASSSIAGGPRNEQFF. In DNA, the CDR3 is TGTGCCAGCAGCTCCATAGCGGGAGGGCCTAGGAATGAGCAGTTCTTC. The chain has TRBV7-2 and TRBJ2-1; the match to TRBD2 covers 11 bases. The J segment lost 7 bases and the V segment lost 4 bases, leaving 9 bases of the junction unmatched. CDR1 and CDR2 from the germline V gene are SGHTA and FQGNSA. The CDR3 is 16 amino acids.

This clonotype has a count of ten or more. The genes are TRBV7-2 and TRBJ2-5; TRBD1 or TRBD2 may be the D gene (7 bases each). V was clipped by 8 bases and J by 5 bases, with 18 bases between them. CDR3 length: 14 amino acids. Germline CDR1 reads SGHTA; CDR2 reads FQGNSA. The CDR3 region is CASGRDSGAETQYF. In nucleotides, the CDR3 is TGTGCCAGCGGGAGGGACAGTGGGGCCGAGACCCAGTACTTC.

This clonotype was observed many times. The rearrangement joins TRBV12-3 or TRBV12-4 to TRBJ1-1; D remains ambiguous. The CDR3 has 15 amino acids. The V gene lost 5 bases and the J gene lost 2 bases, with 15 bases spanning the gap. The CDR3 region has the DNA TGTGCCAGCAGTCCTATGCGCCTGGCAAACACTGAAGCTTTCTTT. It encodes CASSPMRLANTEAFF.

The chain has TRBV27 and TRBJ2-2; the D is unclear. Germline loops: CDR1 MNHEY, CDR2 SMNVEV (reference sequence). The V end lost 0 bases, the J end lost 4 bases, and 12 bases lay between the germline ends. This CDR3 contains 16 residues. The CDR3 sequence is CASSLSSGTATGELFF. CDR3 DNA sequence: TGTGCCAGCAGTTTATCGTCCGGAACAGCCACCGGGGAGCTGTTTTTT.

The chain joins TRBV27 to TRBJ1-5; a weak D match, TRBD1 (6 bases). The V gene lost 4 bases and the J gene lost 0 bases, with 13 bases spanning the gap. Germline V gene data show CDR1 as MNHEY and CDR2 as SMNVEV (reference sequence). This CDR3 comprises 16 residues. CDR3 amino acids: CASSSGTPYSNQPQHF. The CDR3 nucleotides are TGTGCCAGCAGTTCCGGGACACCGTATAGCAATCAGCCCCAGCATTTT.